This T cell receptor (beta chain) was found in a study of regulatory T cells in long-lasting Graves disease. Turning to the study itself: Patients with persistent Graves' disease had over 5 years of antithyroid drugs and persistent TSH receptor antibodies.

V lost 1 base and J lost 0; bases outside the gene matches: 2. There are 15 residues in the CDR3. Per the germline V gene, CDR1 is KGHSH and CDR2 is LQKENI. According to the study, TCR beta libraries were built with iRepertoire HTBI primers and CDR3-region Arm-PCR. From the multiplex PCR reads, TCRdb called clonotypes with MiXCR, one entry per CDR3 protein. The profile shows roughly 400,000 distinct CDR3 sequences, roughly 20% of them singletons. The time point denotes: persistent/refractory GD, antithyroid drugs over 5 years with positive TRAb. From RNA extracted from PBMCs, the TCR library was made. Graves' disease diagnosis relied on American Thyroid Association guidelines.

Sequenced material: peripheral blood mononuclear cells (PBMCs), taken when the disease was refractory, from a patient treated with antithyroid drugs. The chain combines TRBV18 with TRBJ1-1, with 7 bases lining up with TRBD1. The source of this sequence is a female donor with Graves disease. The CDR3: CASSPLGQLNTEAFF. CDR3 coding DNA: TGTGCCAGCTCACCACTGGGACAGCTGAACACTGAAGCTTTCTTT. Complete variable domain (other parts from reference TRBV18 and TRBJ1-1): NAGVMQNPRHLVRRRGQEARLRCSPMKGHSHVYWYRQLPEEGLKFMVYLQKENIIDESGMPKERFSAEFPKEGPSILRIQQVVRGDSAAYFCASSPLGQLNTEAFFGQGTRLTVV.